One sample yielded the 14 T cell receptor beta chains listed below, sequenced in a study of blood T cell repertoires in COVID-19. The table came from immunoSEQ multiplex PCR; TCRdb's copy has only in-frame clones and leaves some out. Here the sample spans under 95,000 clones, around 90% being singletons. Input material: peripheral blood. The receptors stem from a man between 35 and 55 years old with acute or convalescent COVID-19.

The chain has TRBV29-1 and TRBJ1-2; D may be TRBD1 (6 bases). Germline loops: CDR1 SQVTM, CDR2 ANQGSEA. Trimming cost V 6 bases and J 2 bases, with 10 bases left between them. The CDR3 has 12 amino acids. The CDR3 here is CSVGQPNYGYTF. DNA of the CDR3: TGCAGCGTCGGACAGCCAAACTATGGCTACACCTTC.

This clone has a count of ten or more. The gene calls are TRBV28 and TRBJ2-5; 10 nucleotides agree with TRBD2. V was pared by 2 bases and J by 14 bases, with 5 bases of the junction left unmatched. The CDR3 totals 12 residues. Germline V gene sequence: CDR1 MDHEN, CDR2 SYDVKM. CDR3: CASSLTGTSEYF. The CDR3 DNA reads as TGTGCCAGCAGTTTAACCGGGACTAGCGAATACTTC.

The CDR3 here is CASSPYGGANTDTQYF. For the CDR3, the DNA is TGTGCCAGCTCACCATACGGGGGGGCGAACACAGATACGCAGTATTTT. The J gene is TRBJ2-3, the V gene TRBV18, with TRBD2 matching 8 bases. CDR1 is KGHSH, CDR2 LQKENI, per germline. Germline trimming cut 2 bases from V and 2 bases from J; bases unmatched to any gene: 6. This CDR3 has 16 residues.

This chain joins TRBV5-4 and TRBJ1-4; D possibly corresponds to TRBD1 (5 bases). V shed 0 bases and J shed 7 bases, with 10 bases lying between them. Germline V gene sequence: CDR1 SGHNT, CDR2 YYREEE (reference sequence). This CDR3 spans 14 amino acids. The CDR3 here is CASSLAGVREKLFF. As DNA, the CDR3 is TGTGCCAGCAGCTTGGCGGGGGTGCGTGAAAAACTGTTTTTT.

The chain is built from TRBV14 and TRBJ1-2; possibly TRBD1 for D (6 bases). V shed 5 bases and J shed 3 bases, with 13 bases lying between them. The length of the CDR3 is 14 residues. CDR1 SGHDN and CDR2 FVKESK come from the germline V gene. As DNA, the CDR3 is TGTGCCAGCAGCATCCGGGACACAGACTATGGCTACACCTTC. This codes for CASSIRDTDYGYTF. Combining the CDR3 with reference TRBV14 and TRBJ1-2 gives the whole variable domain EAGVTQFPSHSVIEKGQTVTLRCDPISGHDNLYWYRRVMGKEIKFLLHFVKESKQDESGMPNNRFLAERTGGTYSTLKVQPAELEDSGVYFCASSIRDTDYGYTFGSGTRLTVV.

The chain employs TRBV6-4 and TRBJ1-2; 7 nucleotides agree with TRBD1. The CDR3 has 17 amino acids. With V trimmed by 10 bases and J by 0 bases, 17 bases remained unmatched. Looked up from germline, CDR1 is MRHNA and CDR2 is SNTAGT. CDR3 in DNA: TGTGCCACTACAGAACCCAGGGGGACAGAAGCTAACTATGGCTACACCTTC. Translating gives CATTEPRGTEANYGYTF.

In this sample, this clone turned up a few times. CDR3: CASSELNSIYGYTF. CDR3 in DNA: TGTGCCAGCAGTGAATTGAACAGTATTTATGGCTACACCTTC. This rearrangement joins TRBV6-1 to TRBJ1-2; D remains ambiguous. V was cut by 2 bases and J by 5 bases, with 12 bases left in between. This CDR3 has 14 amino acids. The germline V gene has CDR1 MNHNS and CDR2 SASEGT.

The DNA for the CDR3 is TGTGCCAGCAGGGCTTTGGGGGGGGGCGCTAATTCACCCCTCCACTTT. This translates into CASRALGGGANSPLHF. The gene calls are TRBV2 and TRBJ1-6; tentative D call: TRBD1 (6 bases). Germline values: CDR1 SNHLY, CDR2 FYNNEI. V was clipped by 6 bases and J by 6 bases, with 18 bases between them. This CDR3 comprises 16 residues.

V and J are TRBV6-6 and TRBJ2-5; 9 nucleotides align to TRBD1. Germline lookup yields CDR1 MNHNY and CDR2 SVGAGI (reference sequence). V lost 6 bases and J lost 5; bases outside the gene matches: 10. The CDR3 runs to 15 residues. In DNA, the CDR3 is TGTGCCAGCAGACTTATACAGGGGGCCGGGGAGACCCAGTACTTC. Protein: CASRLIQGAGETQYF.

The chain recombines TRBV30 with TRBJ1-2; 9 bases agree with TRBD1. The CDR3 has 13 residues. V dropped 5 bases and J dropped 9; count of bases not matched to a gene: 10. CDR1 and CDR2 (germline): GTSNPN, SVGIG (reference sequence). The DNA for the CDR3 is TGTGCCTGGGGCAACGGACAGGGGATGAGCTACACCTTC. This encodes CAWGNGQGMSYTF.

The J gene is TRBJ1-5, the V gene TRBV4-1; D is unresolved. Germline V gives CDR1 MGHRA, CDR2 YSYEKL. The CDR3 loop spans 16 amino acids. With 3 bases removed from V and 7 bases from J, the gap between germline ends came to 19 bases. CDR3 protein: CASSQDFARPGQPQHF. The CDR3 DNA sequence: TGCGCCAGCAGCCAGGACTTCGCCCGTCCGGGGCAGCCCCAGCATTTT.

The chain employs TRBV3-1 (or the pseudogene TRBV3-2) and TRBJ2-1, with 7 bases fitting TRBD2. Trimming cost V 3 bases and J 0 bases; bases outside gene matches: 5. This CDR3 has 16 residues. Germline V gene sequence: CDR1 LGHDT, CDR2 YNNKEL (reference sequence). In DNA form, the CDR3 reads TGTGCCAGCAGCCAGAAGCGGGGACGCTCCTACAATGAGCAGTTCTTC. Translation: CASSQKRGRSYNEQFF.

This chain uses TRBV7-6 with TRBJ2-1; 9 bases align to TRBD2. Germline CDR1 SGHVS, CDR2 FNYEAQ. This CDR3 comprises 15 residues. The ends lost 7 bases at V and 10 bases at J; junction bases unmatched: 14. CDR3 sequence (DNA): TGTGCCAGCAAATATGGGCTAGCGGGGATCGGGGAGCAGTTCTTC. Its translation is CASKYGLAGIGEQFF.

The chain couples TRBV7-8 to TRBJ2-7; tentatively, D is TRBD2 (6 bases). The CDR3 runs to 16 residues. Trimming pared 5 bases from V and 1 base from J, leaving 18 bases between. Germline CDR1 is SGHVS and CDR2 is FQNEAQ. The CDR3 nucleotides read TGTGCCAGCAGCCCCCAAGGAGGGAATCTATCCTACGAGCAGTACTTC. It codes for CASSPQGGNLSYEQYF. The full variable domain, in which reference TRBV7-8 and TRBJ2-7 provide the parts outside the CDR3, is GAGVSQSPRYKVAKRGQDVALRCDPISGHVSLFWYQQALGQGPEFLTYFQNEAQLDKSGLPSDRFFAERPEGSVSTLKIQRTQQEDSAVYLCASSPQGGNLSYEQYFGPGTRLTVT.